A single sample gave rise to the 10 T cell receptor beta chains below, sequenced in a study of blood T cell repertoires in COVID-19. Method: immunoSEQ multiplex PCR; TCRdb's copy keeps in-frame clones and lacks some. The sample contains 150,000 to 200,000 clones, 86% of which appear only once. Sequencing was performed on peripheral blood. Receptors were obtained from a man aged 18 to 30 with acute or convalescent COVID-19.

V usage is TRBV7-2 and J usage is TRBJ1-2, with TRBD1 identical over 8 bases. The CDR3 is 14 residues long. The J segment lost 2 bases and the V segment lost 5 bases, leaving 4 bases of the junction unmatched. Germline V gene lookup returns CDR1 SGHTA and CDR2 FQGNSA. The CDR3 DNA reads TGTGCCAGCAGCGCTAGACAGGGGAACTATGGCTACACCTTC. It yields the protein CASSARQGNYGYTF.

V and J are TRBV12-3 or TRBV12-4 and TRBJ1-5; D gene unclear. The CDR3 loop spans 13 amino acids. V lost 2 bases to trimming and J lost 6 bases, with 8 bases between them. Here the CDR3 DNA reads TGTGCCAGCAGTTTAAGCGGCTTTCAGCCCCAGCATTTT. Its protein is CASSLSGFQPQHF.

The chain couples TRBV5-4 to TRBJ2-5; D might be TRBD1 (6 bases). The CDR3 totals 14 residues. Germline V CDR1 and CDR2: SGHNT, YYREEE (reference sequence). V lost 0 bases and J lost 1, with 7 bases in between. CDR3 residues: CASSLGGPQETQYF. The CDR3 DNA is TGTGCCAGCAGCTTGGGGGGGCCCCAAGAGACCCAGTACTTC.

In nucleotides, the CDR3 is TGTGCCAGTAGTCCGACTAGCGGGGACCACGAGCAGTACGTC. Its translation is CASSPTSGDHEQYV. This chain joins TRBV19 and TRBJ2-7, with 11 bases that match TRBD2. The V segment lost 5 bases and the J segment 5 bases; nucleotides outside the gene matches: 5. CDR1 is LNHDA and CDR2 is SQIVND in the germline V gene (reference sequence). The CDR3 spans 14 residues.

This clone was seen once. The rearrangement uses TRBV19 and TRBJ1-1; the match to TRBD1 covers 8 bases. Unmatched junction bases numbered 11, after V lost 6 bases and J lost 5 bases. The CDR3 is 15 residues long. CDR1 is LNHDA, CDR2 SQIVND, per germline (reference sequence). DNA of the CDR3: TGTGCCAGTAGACAACTACAGGGGGGTTGGACTGAAGCTTTCTTT. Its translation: CASRQLQGGWTEAFF. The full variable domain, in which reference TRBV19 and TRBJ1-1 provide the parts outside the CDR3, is DGGITQSPKYLFRKEGQNVTLSCEQNLNHDAMYWYRQDPGQGLRLIYYSQIVNDFQKGDIAEGYSVSREKKESFPLTVTSAQKNPTAFYLCASRQLQGGWTEAFFGQGTRLTVV.

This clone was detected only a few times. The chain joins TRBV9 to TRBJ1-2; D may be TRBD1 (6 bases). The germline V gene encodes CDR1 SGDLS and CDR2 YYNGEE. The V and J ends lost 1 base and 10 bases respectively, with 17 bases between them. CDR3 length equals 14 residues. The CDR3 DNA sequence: TGTGCCAGCAGCGTACAGGGGCCCAGTCAGGACTACACCTTC. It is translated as CASSVQGPSQDYTF.

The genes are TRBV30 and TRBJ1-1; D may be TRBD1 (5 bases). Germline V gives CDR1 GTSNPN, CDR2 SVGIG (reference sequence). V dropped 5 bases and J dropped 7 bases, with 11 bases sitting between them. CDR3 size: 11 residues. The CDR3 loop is CAWDRTLEAFF. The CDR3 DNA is TGTGCCTGGGACAGAACTCTTGAAGCTTTCTTT.

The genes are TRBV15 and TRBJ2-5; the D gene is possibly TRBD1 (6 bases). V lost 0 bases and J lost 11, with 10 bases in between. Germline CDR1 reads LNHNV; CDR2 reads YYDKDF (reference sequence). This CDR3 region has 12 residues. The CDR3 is CATSREGAVQYF. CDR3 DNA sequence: TGTGCCACCAGCAGAGAGGGGGCAGTTCAGTACTTC.

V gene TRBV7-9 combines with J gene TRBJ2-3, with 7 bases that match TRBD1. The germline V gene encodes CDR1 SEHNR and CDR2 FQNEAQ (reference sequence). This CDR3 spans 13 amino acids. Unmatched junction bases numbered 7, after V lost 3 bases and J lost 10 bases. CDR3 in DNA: TGTGCCAGCAGCTTCCCCAGGGGGAATTCGCAGTATTTT. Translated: CASSFPRGNSQYF. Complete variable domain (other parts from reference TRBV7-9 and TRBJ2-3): DTGVSQNPRHKITKRGQNVTFRCDPISEHNRLYWYRQTLGQGPEFLTYFQNEAQLEKSRLLSDRFSAERPKGSFSTLEIQRTEQGDSAMYLCASSFPRGNSQYFGPGTRLTVL.

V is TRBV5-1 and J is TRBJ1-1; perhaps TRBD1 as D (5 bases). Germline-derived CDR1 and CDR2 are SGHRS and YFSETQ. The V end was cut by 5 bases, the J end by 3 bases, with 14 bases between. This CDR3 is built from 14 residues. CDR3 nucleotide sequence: TGCGCCAGCAGTCCAGGGCAAGATCACACTGAAGCTTTCTTT. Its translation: CASSPGQDHTEAFF.